The 10 T cell receptor beta chains presented below share a single source sample, sequenced in a study of T cells in Graves' hyperthyroidism and ophthalmopathy. RNA transcripts provided the source from which TCR beta CDR3 regions were amplified. A set of HTBI primers served as the primers for a first-round RT-PCR of the TCR CDR3. TCRdb redid the calling of the multiplex PCR reads with MiXCR, one entry per CDR3 protein. The sample has approximately 300,000 distinct CDR3 sequences; around a fifth are singletons. The sequenced sample was blood. The receptors here all came from a man in his fifties or sixties with Graves' ophthalmopathy.

The table lists this clonotype with a few counts. This chain links TRBV14 with TRBJ1-2; possibly TRBD1 for D (6 bases). This CDR3 region has 14 residues. The V gene lost 4 bases and the J gene lost 4 bases, with 13 bases spanning the gap. Germline V gene lookup returns CDR1 SGHDN and CDR2 FVKESK. The CDR3 here is CASSPTGTSYGYTF. In DNA, the CDR3 is TGTGCCAGCAGCCCAACCGGGACATCCTATGGCTACACCTTC. Using reference TRBV14 and TRBJ1-2 for the parts outside the CDR3, the full variable domain is EAGVTQFPSHSVIEKGQTVTLRCDPISGHDNLYWYRRVMGKEIKFLLHFVKESKQDESGMPNNRFLAERTGGTYSTLKVQPAELEDSGVYFCASSPTGTSYGYTFGSGTRLTVV.

This clonotype was seen repeatedly, ten times or more. This sequence joins TRBV3-1 and TRBJ1-3, with D hard to call. With 3 bases removed from V and 0 bases from J, the gap between germline ends came to 6 bases. Germline V CDR1 and CDR2: LGHDT, YNNKEL (reference sequence). This CDR3 is built from 14 residues. The CDR3 loop reads CASSQGFSGNTIYF. CDR3 nucleotide sequence: TGTGCCAGCAGCCAGGGCTTCTCTGGAAACACCATATATTTT.

V and J are TRBV27 and TRBJ2-1; TRBD1 matches at 7 bases. Germline V gene lookup returns CDR1 MNHEY and CDR2 SMNVEV (reference sequence). V shed 4 bases, J shed 13 bases, and the junction held 10 bases outside the gene matches. The CDR3 has 13 residues. The CDR3 spells CASSWNTGTEQFF. DNA of the CDR3: TGTGCCAGCAGTTGGAACACCGGGACAGAACAGTTCTTC.

This clonotype occurred many times. The rearrangement uses TRBV6-1 and TRBJ2-3, with no clear D. Germline CDR1 and CDR2: MNHNS and SASEGT. The CDR3 extends over 13 amino acids. Trimming took off 4 bases at V and 3 bases at J, with 8 bases between the two ends. The chain's CDR3 is CASSAPSTDTQYF. In nucleotides, the CDR3 is TGTGCCAGCAGTGCGCCATCGACAGATACGCAGTATTTT.

This clonotype occurred once. This chain joins TRBV6-1 and TRBJ1-5; D is uncertain. The CDR3 runs to 15 residues. Germline lookup yields CDR1 MNHNS and CDR2 SASEGT. The V end was cut by 1 base, the J end by 3 bases, with 10 bases between. CDR3 loop: CASSEVGGYNQPQHF. In nucleotides, the CDR3 is TGTGCCAGCAGTGAAGTGGGTGGCTACAATCAGCCCCAGCATTTT.

There are a few counts of this clonotype. This chain uses TRBV28 with TRBJ2-1; 7 bases line up with TRBD2. CDR3 length: 16 amino acids. The germline V gene encodes CDR1 MDHEN and CDR2 SYDVKM. With 7 bases clipped from V and 0 bases from J, the junction kept 9 bases outside the gene matches. CDR3 protein: CASIPGGTPSYNEQFF. DNA for the CDR3: TGTGCCAGCATCCCCGGGGGGACCCCCTCCTACAATGAGCAGTTCTTC.

This rearrangement joins TRBV3-1 to TRBJ1-2; D is possibly TRBD1 (5 bases). CDR3 length: 18 amino acids. Deletions cut 3 bases from V and 0 bases from J, with 20 bases between. Germline assignment: CDR1 LGHDT and CDR2 YNNKEL (reference sequence). CDR3 protein: CASSQTRRVGTANYGYTF. DNA for the CDR3: TGTGCCAGCAGCCAGACCAGACGTGTAGGGACGGCTAACTATGGCTACACCTTC.

This clonotype came up many times. At one end the junction does not follow the germline gene, possibly because of a read error. The chain links TRBV7-7 to TRBJ2-5; TRBD2 matches 7 bases. Germline CDR1 and CDR2: SSHAT and FNYEAQ (reference sequence). The CDR3 runs 17 residues. The CDR3 nucleotides read TGTGCTAGCAGCACTCTCGGACTAGGAGTAGTCGAAGAGACCCAGTACTTC. Translated, it gives CASSTLGLGVVEETQYF.

V usage is TRBV3-1 and J usage is TRBJ2-1; the D is unclear. CDR3 length: 16 amino acids. Germline values: CDR1 LGHDT, CDR2 YNNKEL (reference sequence). Trimming took 1 base from V and 4 from J, leaving 14 bases between them. The DNA of the CDR3 is TGTGCCAGCAGCCAAGGGGTAGTTCTAGGATACAATGAGCAGTTCTTC. Its translation: CASSQGVVLGYNEQFF.

This clonotype has more than one count but fewer than ten. The chain uses TRBV7-9 and TRBJ2-7; D call uncertain. The CDR3 is 16 amino acids. Germline CDR1 is SEHNR and CDR2 is FQNEAQ (reference sequence). The V end was cut by 1 base, the J end by 2 bases, with 15 bases between. This CDR3 is CASSLVRQDETYEQYF. DNA for the CDR3: TGTGCCAGCAGCTTAGTGCGGCAGGACGAGACCTACGAGCAGTACTTC.